One and the same sample provided the 30 T cell receptor beta chains below, sequenced in a study of blood T cell repertoires in COVID-19. Profiled with immunoSEQ multiplex PCR; TCRdb holds only in-frame clones, not every one. The data show 75,000 to 100,000 clones, roughly 82% seen once. The sample was peripheral blood. The receptors shown here come from a human donor in a cohort sampled during active COVID-19.

The rearrangement links TRBV28 to TRBJ2-7, with TRBD1 matching 11 bases. Germline V gives CDR1 MDHEN, CDR2 SYDVKM. The CDR3 sequence is 14 residues long. V was clipped by 6 bases and J by 7 bases; unmatched bases: 8. CDR3 region: CASRSGQGAREQYF. The CDR3 nucleotides are TGTGCCAGCAGATCTGGACAGGGGGCGCGGGAGCAGTACTTC.

The gene calls are TRBV6-4 and TRBJ2-3; 9 positions agree with TRBD2. The CDR3 has 15 amino acids. V trimming: 5 bases; J trimming: 2 bases; junction bases outside the gene matches: 5. The germline CDR1 and CDR2 sequences are MRHNA and SNTAGT. In DNA form, the CDR3 reads TGTGCCAGCAGTCCCAGCGGGGGGTCCACAGATACGCAGTATTTT. It yields the protein CASSPSGGSTDTQYF.

J is TRBJ2-5 and V is TRBV9; TRBD2 matches at 12 bases. V trimming: 2 bases; J trimming: 4 bases; junction bases outside the gene matches: 6. CDR1 and CDR2 from the germline V gene are SGDLS and YYNGEE. This CDR3 spans 16 amino acids. The DNA for the CDR3 is TGTGCCAGCAGCGTTGGGGCTAGCGGGGGGGCAGAGACCCAGTACTTC. Translating gives CASSVGASGGAETQYF.

The J gene is TRBJ2-5, the V gene TRBV9; possible D gene TRBD1, 6 bases. Germline V gene data show CDR1 as SGDLS and CDR2 as YYNGEE. Trimming left V 4 bases short and J 1 base short, with 14 bases between. The CDR3 is 15 amino acids. CDR3 coding DNA: TGTGCCAGCAGCTCCCTTGGGGGCTTCCAAGAGACCCAGTACTTC. Translation gives CASSSLGGFQETQYF.

This clone appeared a single time. The chain links TRBV2 to TRBJ2-3, with D tentatively TRBD2 (6 bases). V lost 0 bases and J 6 bases, leaving 10 bases between the germline ends. The CDR3 loop spans 14 amino acids. CDR1 is SNHLY and CDR2 is FYNNEI in the germline V gene. This CDR3 is CASSEARGRDTQYF. The CDR3, as DNA: TGTGCCAGCAGTGAAGCGCGGGGTCGGGATACGCAGTATTTT. The complete variable domain, with remaining parts taken from reference TRBV2 and TRBJ2-3, reads EPEVTQTPSHQVTQMGQEVILRCVPISNHLYFYWYRQILGQKVEFLVSFYNNEISEKSEIFDDQFSVERPDGSNFTLKIRSTKLEDSAMYFCASSEARGRDTQYFGPGTRLTVL.

The chain carries TRBV5-1 and TRBJ1-2; 12 bases fit TRBD1. The trim removed 0 bases at V and 7 bases at J, leaving 10 bases unmatched. CDR3 length: 17 residues. Germline V gene data show CDR1 as SGHRS and CDR2 as YFSETQ. CDR3 in DNA: TGCGCCAGCAGCTTGGCCGTTCCGGGACAGGGGGCGCGTGGCTACACCTTC. Residues: CASSLAVPGQGARGYTF.

Only a few counts were recorded for this clone. The chain employs TRBV19 and TRBJ1-3, with 7 bases identical to TRBD1. This CDR3 has 14 amino acids. Unmatched junction bases numbered 2, after V lost 3 bases and J lost 3 bases. Looked up from germline, CDR1 is LNHDA and CDR2 is SQIVND (reference sequence). DNA for the CDR3: TGTGCCAGTAGTATCGACAGGGTTGGAAACACCATATATTTT. Translation gives CASSIDRVGNTIYF.

This chain uses TRBV24-1 with TRBJ2-1; 12 nucleotides align to TRBD2. V gave up 4 bases and J gave up 4 bases; unmatched junction bases: 4. CDR1 and CDR2 from the germline V gene are KGHDR and SFDVKD. The CDR3 has 16 residues. CDR3 amino acids: CATSDPSGGGYNEQFF. The DNA of the CDR3 is TGTGCCACCAGTGACCCTAGCGGGGGGGGGTACAATGAGCAGTTCTTC.

The chain has TRBV5-4 and TRBJ2-4; D possibly corresponds to TRBD1 (6 bases). The germline V gene encodes CDR1 SGHNT and CDR2 YYREEE (reference sequence). The V end lost 7 bases, the J end lost 7 bases, and 15 bases lay between the germline ends. The CDR3 length is 13 residues. The CDR3 DNA is TGTGCCAGCTCTGGGGGCCAGGGGAACATTCAGTACTTC. It codes for CASSGGQGNIQYF.

V is TRBV2 and J is TRBJ2-5; D is unclear. The CDR3 sequence is 13 residues long. V dropped 8 bases and J dropped 2 bases, with 12 bases sitting between them. CDR1 and CDR2 (germline): SNHLY, FYNNEI. CDR3 amino acids: CASSGQTQETQYF. The CDR3 nucleotides are TGTGCCAGCTCCGGCCAGACTCAAGAGACCCAGTACTTC.

V usage is TRBV5-4 and J usage is TRBJ1-2, with a possible D match to TRBD1 (5 bases). The germline CDR1 and CDR2 sequences are SGHNT and YYREEE (reference sequence). The CDR3 is 14 residues long. V shed 4 bases and J shed 2 bases, with 12 bases lying between them. CDR3 protein: CASSPEEGNYGYTF. DNA for the CDR3: TGTGCCAGCAGCCCGGAGGAGGGGAACTATGGCTACACCTTC.

The gene calls are TRBV18 and TRBJ2-1; TRBD2 agrees at 13 bases. The ends lost 0 bases at V and 4 bases at J; junction bases unmatched: 0. The CDR3 length is 16 residues. Germline CDR1 KGHSH, CDR2 LQKENI. CDR3 loop: CASSPPGLAGYNEQFF. CDR3 sequence (DNA): TGTGCCAGCTCACCACCGGGACTAGCGGGGTACAATGAGCAGTTCTTC.

The genes are TRBV15 and TRBJ2-5; 8 bases match TRBD1. V was pared by 2 bases and J by 5 bases, with 13 bases of the junction left unmatched. The germline CDR1 and CDR2 sequences are LNHNV and YYDKDF (reference sequence). The CDR3 spans 17 residues. The CDR3 nucleotides are TGTGCCACCAGCAGAAACGTTGTGCCAGGGGGCAAGGAGACCCAGTACTTC. As protein: CATSRNVVPGGKETQYF.

This sequence joins TRBV6-6 and TRBJ2-2, with 7 bases matching TRBD1. The CDR3 consists of 15 residues. Germline loops: CDR1 MNHNY, CDR2 SVGAGI (reference sequence). The junction had 10 bases not matched to a gene; V was cut back by 5 bases and J by 7 bases. As DNA, the CDR3 is TGTGCCAGCAGTACTCGCAGGGGGTCGGACGGGGAGCTGTTTTTT. Its protein product is CASSTRRGSDGELFF.

The V gene is TRBV5-1, the J gene TRBJ1-2, with 8 bases fitting TRBD1. The CDR3 is 15 amino acids. The V gene end was trimmed by 4 bases and the J gene end by 6 bases; junction bases not matched to a gene: 11. CDR1 is SGHRS, CDR2 YFSETQ, per germline. CDR3 in DNA: TGCGCCAGCAGCCCTCGGACAGGGAAGGGGGATGGCTACACCTTC. Its protein is CASSPRTGKGDGYTF. The entire variable domain, with the rest obtained from reference TRBV5-1 and TRBJ1-2, is as follows: KAGVTQTPRYLIKTRGQQVTLSCSPISGHRSVSWYQQTPGQGLQFLFEYFSETQRNKGNFPGRFSGRQFSNSRSEMNVSTLELGDSALYLCASSPRTGKGDGYTFGSGTRLTVV.

V gene TRBV6-5 combines with J gene TRBJ2-7; TRBD1 might be the D (6 bases). CDR1 and CDR2 (germline): MNHEY, SVGAGI. CDR3 length: 15 residues. The ends were cut back, 5 bases at V and 0 bases at J, with 14 bases in the middle. The chain's CDR3 is CASSLRDNLSYEQYF. CDR3 bases: TGTGCCAGCAGTCTAAGGGACAACCTCTCCTACGAGCAGTACTTC.

This clone was seen a few times. The chain carries TRBV5-1 and TRBJ2-5; D is perhaps TRBD1 (5 bases). The germline V and J ends were trimmed by 1 base and 5 bases, with 9 bases remaining between them. Germline loops: CDR1 SGHRS, CDR2 YFSETQ. The CDR3 spans 13 residues. The CDR3 spells CASSLMAGETQYF. The DNA for the CDR3 is TGCGCCAGCAGCTTGATGGCAGGGGAGACCCAGTACTTC.

The rearrangement uses TRBV18 and TRBJ2-2; D gene uncertain. CDR1 KGHSH and CDR2 LQKENI come from the germline V gene. The CDR3 spans 15 residues. V was pared by 3 bases and J by 2 bases, with 10 bases between. The CDR3 here is CASSPSQANTGELFF. The CDR3 DNA is TGTGCCAGCTCACCCAGCCAGGCTAACACCGGGGAGCTGTTTTTT.

This clone was counted at least ten times. CDR3 sequence reads: CASSLGTGWSETQYF. The CDR3 nucleotides read TGCGCCAGCAGCTTAGGGACAGGGTGGTCGGAGACCCAGTACTTC. V and J are TRBV5-1 and TRBJ2-5; 9 nucleotides match TRBD1. Germline trimming cut 2 bases from V and 5 bases from J; bases unmatched to any gene: 7. The germline gives CDR1 SGHRS, CDR2 YFSETQ. The CDR3 totals 15 residues.

The rearrangement links TRBV3-1 (or the pseudogene TRBV3-2) to TRBJ1-2, with D perhaps matching TRBD1 (5 bases). The CDR3 is 13 amino acids. Trimming took 6 bases from V and 1 from J, leaving 9 bases between them. The V gene's germline CDR1 is LGHDT and CDR2 YNNKEL (reference sequence). This chain's CDR3 is CASSPGINYGYTF. DNA of the CDR3: TGTGCCAGCAGTCCAGGGATTAACTATGGCTACACCTTC.

The V call is TRBV5-1, the J call TRBJ1-2, with a weak D call TRBD1 (5 bases). This CDR3 has 14 amino acids. Trimming pared 4 bases from V and 4 bases from J, leaving 14 bases between. The germline gives CDR1 SGHRS, CDR2 YFSETQ. CDR3 nucleotide sequence: TGCGCCAGCAGCGCAGACGGGGGGACCTATGGCTACACCTTC. Residues: CASSADGGTYGYTF. Using reference TRBV5-1 and TRBJ1-2 for the parts outside the CDR3, the full variable domain is KAGVTQTPRYLIKTRGQQVTLSCSPISGHRSVSWYQQTPGQGLQFLFEYFSETQRNKGNFPGRFSGRQFSNSRSEMNVSTLELGDSALYLCASSADGGTYGYTFGSGTRLTVV.

The chain joins TRBV21-1 to TRBJ1-2. TRBV21-1 is labeled a pseudogene. The CDR3 is 16 residues long. CDR3 sequence reads: CASSKTVHRANYGYTF. The CDR3 region has the DNA TGTGCCAGCAGCAAAACCGTCCACCGAGCTAACTATGGCTACACCTTC.

V is TRBV27 and J is TRBJ1-1; no clear D gene. Germline V CDR1 and CDR2: MNHEY, SMNVEV (reference sequence). The V gene lost 3 bases and the J gene lost 4 bases, with 15 bases spanning the gap. This CDR3 is built from 15 residues. DNA of the CDR3: TGTGCCAGCAGTTTCCGCGGAAATTATATCACTGAAGCTTTCTTT. Residues: CASSFRGNYITEAFF.

The J gene is TRBJ1-2, the V gene TRBV13; 7 nucleotides align to TRBD1. Trimming at V came to 2 bases and at J to 4 bases, leaving 7 bases not matched to a gene. The CDR3 covers 15 residues. Germline CDR1 is PRHDT and CDR2 is FYEKMQ (reference sequence). The CDR3, as DNA: TGTGCCAGCAGCTTATCACCCGCAGGGGGCTATGGCTACACCTTC. This sequence encodes CASSLSPAGGYGYTF.

The J gene is TRBJ1-2, the V gene TRBV9; D uncertain. Germline values: CDR1 SGDLS, CDR2 YYNGEE. The CDR3 runs to 14 residues. The ends were cut back, 3 bases at V and 8 bases at J, with 17 bases in the middle. The CDR3 bases are TGTGCCAGCAGCGAACGGGCTGCCGGAGGGGGCTACACCTTC. This translates into CASSERAAGGGYTF.

The rearrangement uses TRBV24-1 and TRBJ2-2; unclear D gene. Trimming removed 0 bases at V and 4 bases at J, with 8 bases between. Germline V gene data show CDR1 as KGHDR and CDR2 as SFDVKD. This CDR3 is 15 amino acids long. In DNA, the CDR3 is TGTGCCACCAGTGATTTGGGGTCGGGCACCGGGGAGCTGTTTTTT. This sequence encodes CATSDLGSGTGELFF.

CDR3 amino acids: CASSMEGAQEKLFF. CDR3 nucleotide sequence: TGTGCCAGCAGTATGGAGGGGGCCCAAGAAAAACTGTTTTTT. J is TRBJ1-4 and V is TRBV6-5; 7 nucleotides agree with TRBD1. V shed 5 bases, J shed 8 bases, and the junction held 8 bases outside the gene matches. Per the germline V gene, CDR1 is MNHEY and CDR2 is SVGAGI. The CDR3 spans 14 residues.

The chain has TRBV6-2 or TRBV6-3 and TRBJ2-2; D perhaps matches TRBD1 (6 bases). Germline V gene sequence: CDR1 MNHEY, CDR2 SVGEGT. This CDR3 has 14 residues. Trimming took 5 bases from V and 4 from J, leaving 11 bases between them. CDR3 in amino acids: CASSKTGSTGELFF. Written as DNA, the CDR3 is TGTGCCAGCAGTAAGACAGGAAGCACCGGGGAGCTGTTTTTT.

The rearrangement joins TRBV27 to TRBJ1-6; D call uncertain. Germline-derived CDR1 and CDR2 are MNHEY and SMNVEV (reference sequence). V was cut by 5 bases and J by 6 bases, with 8 bases left in between. The CDR3 has 13 residues. In DNA, the CDR3 is TGTGCCAGCAGTAACAGTCGTAATTCACCCCTCCACTTT. Protein: CASSNSRNSPLHF.

The DNA of the CDR3 is TGTGCCAGCAGCCCGGTTCCGTATAGGGGTCGATATAGCAATCAGCCCCAGCATTTT. It is translated as CASSPVPYRGRYSNQPQHF. This chain uses TRBV7-2 with TRBJ1-5, with D tentatively TRBD1 (5 bases). Germline values: CDR1 SGHTA, CDR2 FQGNSA. CDR3 size: 19 residues. V gave up 5 bases and J gave up 0 bases, with 23 bases separating them.